This TCR beta chain was retrieved from a study of CD8 T cells in ankylosing spondylitis. Findings and caveats of the study: Researchers reportedly found disease-linked clones significantly enriched in matched ankylosing spondylitis synovial fluid. Previously reported in reactive arthritis synovial fluid and blood were some of the motif variants. Made up of roughly 8 highly homologous variants, a TCR beta motif appeared characteristic of ankylosing spondylitis blood. A CD8+ phenotype characterized the disease-linked clones, which were relatively rare in peripheral blood.

Making the TCR beta libraries involved quantitative 5'-RACE with molecular barcodes. TCRdb re-called the 5' RACE reads through MiXCR, storing one row per CDR3 protein. The sample yields about 330,000 distinct CDR3 sequences, less than 10% seen once. As concerns this clonotype: Its matching antigen is unknown.

The ends lost 6 bases at V and 5 bases at J; junction bases unmatched: 7. The CDR3 totals 13 residues. The sample taken for sequencing was blood, either unsorted or a sorted T cell fraction (not recorded which). The chain has TRBV12-3 or TRBV12-4 and TRBJ2-7; TRBD1 matches 7 bases. The source is a male donor with ankylosing spondylitis. The CDR3 protein is CASRTGTGNEQYF. CDR3 DNA: TGTGCCAGCAGGACAGGGACGGGCAACGAGCAGTACTTC.